The rows below give T cell receptor beta chains drawn from one sample of a study of blood T cell repertoires in COVID-19. The table came from immunoSEQ multiplex PCR; TCRdb's copy has only in-frame clones and leaves some out. The profile covers approximately 210,000 clones, with over 75% appearing a single time and 4.3% taken by the ten largest. The sample comprised PBMCs or T cells enriched from blood (not recorded which). These receptor sequences come from a young man with acute COVID-19. CDR3s include the opening cysteine and the closing phenylalanine or tryptophan. A D gene is named only where the DNA matches it firmly. Part of the rows lack a size; the others show once, few, many or a class for expanded clones.

NA	NA	TRBV5-1	TRBJ1-2	CASSLAGGFGYGYTF	TGCGCCAGCAGCTTGGCAGGAGGTTTTGGGTATGGCTACACCTTC
NA	once	TRBV6-5	TRBJ1-1	CASRDGQRLDCFF	TGTGCCAGCAGAGATGGACAGCGTCTGGACTGTTTCTTT
NA	few	TRBV23-1	TRBJ1-2	CASSQLLAGQNYGYTF	TGCGCCAGCAGTCAGTTATTAGCAGGACAGAACTATGGCTACACCTTC
TRBD2	NA	TRBV7-9	TRBJ2-2	CASSRSAGTNTGELFF	TGTGCCAGCAGCCGGTCAGCGGGAACGAACACCGGGGAGCTGTTTTTT
NA	NA	TRBV5-1	TRBJ1-2	CASSSTTGGNYGYTF	TGCGCCAGCAGCTCGACGACAGGAGGAAACTATGGCTACACCTTC
TRBD2	NA	TRBV2	TRBJ2-3	CASRRGLLAGGPNTQYF	TGTGCCAGTAGGAGGGGTTTATTAGCGGGGGGTCCAAATACGCAGTATTTT
TRBD1	NA	TRBV7-9	TRBJ1-2	CASPGGEGYTF	TGTGCCAGCCCAGGGGGTGAAGGCTACACCTTC
TRBD2	NA	TRBV2	TRBJ2-5	CASSDPGTRMETQYF	TGTGCCAGCAGTGACCCCGGGACTAGAATGGAGACCCAGTACTTC
TRBD1	NA	TRBV7-7	TRBJ2-3	CASSSGSGTGVTDTQYF	TGTGCCAGCAGCTCCGGATCCGGGACAGGGGTCACAGATACGCAGTATTTT
NA	NA	TRBV18	TRBJ2-5	CASSPLQGRETQYF	TGTGCCAGCTCACCACTACAGGGCAGGGAGACCCAGTACTTC
NA	NA	TRBV4-1	TRBJ1-2	CASSQADSFYGYTF	TGCGCCAGCAGCCAAGCGGACAGCTTCTATGGCTACACCTTC
TRBD2	NA	TRBV10-2	TRBJ2-1	CASSEGTSGGNEQFF	TGCGCCAGCAGTGAGGGGACTAGCGGGGGTAATGAGCAGTTCTTC
NA	NA	TRBV27	TRBJ2-2	CASSLNFGNTGELFF	TGTGCCAGCAGTTTAAACTTTGGGAACACCGGGGAGCTGTTTTTT
TRBD1	NA	TRBV5-1	TRBJ1-2	CASSYEGPWTGGNGYTF	TGCGCCAGCAGCTACGAAGGTCCTTGGACAGGGGGTAATGGCTACACCTTC
NA	few	TRBV7-9	TRBJ2-7	CASSLRGYEQYF	TGTGCCAGCAGCTTGCGGGGATACGAGCAGTACTTC
TRBD1	NA	TRBV28	TRBJ1-4	CASSTRTGGGEKLFF	TGTGCCAGCAGTACCAGGACAGGGGGAGGTGAAAAACTGTTTTTT
TRBD2	NA	TRBV7-6	TRBJ2-7	CASSFTSGETYEQYF	TGTGCCAGCAGCTTTACTAGCGGGGAGACCTACGAGCAGTACTTC
NA	few	TRBV6-5	TRBJ1-4	CASRPPGIRIEKLFF	TGTGCCAGCAGACCCCCAGGGATTAGGATTGAAAAACTGTTTTTT
NA	NA	TRBV29-1	TRBJ1-1	CSVAGRYTEAFF	TGCAGCGTTGCTGGCCGCTACACTGAAGCTTTCTTT
NA	NA	TRBV7-3	TRBJ2-3	CASSKEGTRTDTQYF	TGTGCCAGCAGCAAAGAGGGCACTAGGACAGATACGCAGTATTTT
NA	NA	TRBV3-1/TRBV3-2	TRBJ2-3	CASSLYTGDTQYF	TGTGCCAGCAGCCTGTACACGGGAGATACGCAGTATTTT
NA	NA	TRBV12-3/TRBV12-4	TRBJ1-5	CASRSAQGGPQHF	TGTGCCAGCAGGTCCGCCCAGGGAGGTCCCCAGCATTTT